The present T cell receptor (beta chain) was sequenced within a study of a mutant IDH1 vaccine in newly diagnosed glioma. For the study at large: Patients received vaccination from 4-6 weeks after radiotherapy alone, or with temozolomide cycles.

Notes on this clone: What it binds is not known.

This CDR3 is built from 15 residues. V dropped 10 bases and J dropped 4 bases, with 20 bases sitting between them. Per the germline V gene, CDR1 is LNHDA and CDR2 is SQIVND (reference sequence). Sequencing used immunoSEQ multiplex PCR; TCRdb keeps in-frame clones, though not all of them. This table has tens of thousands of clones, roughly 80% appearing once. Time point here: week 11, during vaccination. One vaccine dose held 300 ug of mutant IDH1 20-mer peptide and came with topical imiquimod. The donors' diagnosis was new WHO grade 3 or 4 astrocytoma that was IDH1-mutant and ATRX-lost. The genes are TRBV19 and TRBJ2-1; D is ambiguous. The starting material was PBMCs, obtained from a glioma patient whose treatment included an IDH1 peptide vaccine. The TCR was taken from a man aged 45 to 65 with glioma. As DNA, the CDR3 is TGTGCCACCTCGTCAGGTTTCGGGCAGTACAATGAGCAGTTCTTC. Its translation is CATSSGFGQYNEQFF.